One and the same sample provided the 26 T cell receptor beta chains below, sequenced in a study of T cells in Graves' hyperthyroidism and ophthalmopathy. TCR beta CDR3 sequences were amplified from RNA transcripts. When the TCR CDR3 underwent first-round RT-PCR, the HTBI primer set was used. TCRdb reprocessed the multiplex PCR reads with MiXCR, giving one entry per CDR3 protein. The sample consists of roughly 600,000 distinct CDR3 sequences, roughly 14% of them appearing once. Sequenced input: blood. The receptors stem from a woman in her forties or fifties with Graves' ophthalmopathy.

Turning to this clonotype: A much more abundant neighbour one base away suggests this may be a read error. The gene calls are TRBV6-2 or TRBV6-3 and TRBJ1-2; D is unclear. This CDR3 contains 13 residues. CDR1 is MNHEY, CDR2 SVGEGT, per germline. This CDR3 reads CVSSYDGRRGYTF. CDR3 DNA sequence: TGTGTCAGCAGTTACGATGGGAGAAGGGGCTACACCTTC.

There are a few counts of this clonotype. The V call is TRBV19, the J call TRBJ1-1; tentatively, D is TRBD1 (6 bases). CDR1 and CDR2 (germline): LNHDA, SQIVND (reference sequence). CDR3 length: 14 residues. The V gene lost 4 bases and the J gene lost 3 bases, with 12 bases spanning the gap. The CDR3 DNA sequence: TGTGCCAGTAGTAGGAGGGGGTTGGACACTGAAGCTTTCTTT. Translation gives CASSRRGLDTEAFF.

This clonotype has a count of ten or more. The gene calls are TRBV6-1 and TRBJ2-1; D call uncertain. The V gene lost 6 bases and the J gene lost 7 bases, with 19 bases spanning the gap. CDR1 is MNHNS, CDR2 SASEGT, per germline. The CDR3 runs to 15 residues. CDR3: CASRLSRAPGNEQFF. Written as DNA, the CDR3 is TGTGCCAGCAGACTCTCCCGGGCCCCGGGTAATGAGCAGTTCTTC.

This clonotype was observed a handful of times. The chain couples TRBV28 to TRBJ2-1, with D maybe TRBD2 (5 bases). In germline, CDR1 is MDHEN, CDR2 SYDVKM. With 5 bases removed from V and 9 bases from J, the gap between germline ends came to 11 bases. The CDR3 is 12 amino acids. Here the CDR3 DNA reads TGTGCCAGCAGTGTATTAGCGTTTGAGCAGTTCTTC. Translation gives CASSVLAFEQFF.

This clonotype was seen ten or more times. The chain carries TRBV20-1 and TRBJ2-1; the D gene is possibly TRBD2 (6 bases). Germline V lookup: CDR1 DFQATT, CDR2 SNEGSKA (reference sequence). The CDR3 extends over 16 amino acids. Trimming stripped 0 bases from V and 4 bases from J, with 16 bases between. The chain's CDR3 is CSARDFPGRGYNEQFF. The DNA for the CDR3 is TGCAGTGCTAGAGATTTTCCCGGGAGAGGATACAATGAGCAGTTCTTC.

This clonotype showed up many times. The chain has TRBV7-2 and TRBJ2-7, with 9 nucleotides matching TRBD1. CDR3 size: 13 residues. Trimming cost V 5 bases and J 9 bases; bases outside gene matches: 8. CDR1 and CDR2 from the germline V gene are SGHTA and FQGNSA. CDR3 protein: CASSGGQGLGQYF. The CDR3, as DNA: TGTGCCAGCAGCGGAGGACAGGGGTTAGGGCAGTACTTC.

This clonotype has only a few counts. V usage is TRBV3-2 and J usage is TRBJ2-7; the table's D call, TRBD1, has no DNA check behind it. TRBV3-2 is recorded as a pseudogene. CDR3 size: 16 residues. CDR3 DNA: TGTGCCAGCAGCCAACCGGTTACAGGCGGACGTGACGAGCAGTACTTC. It yields the protein CASSQPVTGGRDEQYF.

The chain employs TRBV29-1 and TRBJ2-1, with D unclear. CDR1 is SQVTM and CDR2 is ANQGSEA in the germline V gene. V was trimmed by 3 bases and J by 8 bases, leaving 14 bases between them. CDR3 length: 13 amino acids. The CDR3 DNA is TGCAGCGTTGAGACCTCCCACGGCGATGAGCAGTTCTTC. Protein sequence: CSVETSHGDEQFF.

This clonotype has just a few counts. This chain uses TRBV7-2 with TRBJ1-6; weak D call: TRBD1 (5 bases). The germline V gene has CDR1 SGHTA and CDR2 FQGNSA. The germline V and J ends were trimmed by 1 base and 9 bases, with 13 bases remaining between them. CDR3 length equals 15 residues. DNA for the CDR3: TGTGCCAGCAGCTTAGGGTTGAGGGGCTCTTCACCCCTCCACTTT. Residues: CASSLGLRGSSPLHF.

This clonotype was counted ten times or more. The chain joins TRBV28 to TRBJ1-1, with D unresolved. V was pared by 3 bases and J by 3 bases, with 11 bases between. Germline V CDR1 and CDR2: MDHEN, SYDVKM. The CDR3 has 14 amino acids. DNA of the CDR3: TGTGCCAGCAGTTTCAGGATCACCCACACTGAAGCTTTCTTT. It yields the protein CASSFRITHTEAFF. Based on the CDR3 plus reference TRBV28 and TRBJ1-1, the full variable domain is DVKVTQSSRYLVKRTGEKVFLECVQDMDHENMFWYRQDPGLGLRLIYFSYDVKMKEKGDIPEGYSVSREKKERFSLILESASTNQTSMYLCASSFRITHTEAFFGQGTRLTVV.

This clonotype was seen many times. The V gene is TRBV10-3, the J gene TRBJ2-3; 10 nucleotides line up with TRBD2. The CDR3 has 15 residues. After removal of 6 bases from V and 1 base from J, the junction contained 4 bases not matched to a gene. CDR1 ENHRY and CDR2 SYGVKD come from the germline V gene. CDR3 DNA: TGTGCCATCAGGAGAACTAGCGGGGGCACAGATACGCAGTATTTT. As protein: CAIRRTSGGTDTQYF.

This clonotype was counted many times. V gene TRBV27 combines with J gene TRBJ1-6; maybe TRBD1 (5 bases). This CDR3 has 14 residues. The V end was cut by 2 bases, the J end by 9 bases, with 11 bases between. Germline-derived CDR1 and CDR2 are MNHEY and SMNVEV (reference sequence). The chain's CDR3 is CASSLGGERSPLHF. The CDR3 DNA sequence: TGTGCCAGCAGTTTAGGGGGGGAGCGTTCACCCCTCCACTTT.

The sample holds a few counts of this clonotype. The rearrangement joins TRBV9 to TRBJ2-7; D possibly matches TRBD1 or TRBD2 (6 bases each). V was pared by 0 bases and J by 3 bases, with 16 bases between. Germline lookup yields CDR1 SGDLS and CDR2 YYNGEE. This CDR3 is 16 amino acids long. Here the CDR3 reads CASSVEGSGASYEQYF. CDR3 nucleotides: TGTGCCAGCAGCGTAGAAGGTTCGGGGGCCAGCTACGAGCAGTACTTC.

For this clonotype: Relative to the germline gene, one junction end is altered; a read error may explain this. The V and J genes are TRBV12-3 or TRBV12-4 and TRBJ2-1, with D possibly being TRBD1 (6 bases). This CDR3 has 15 residues. CDR3 DNA sequence: TGTGCCAGCAATTTAATCAGGGGTAGGCACAATGAGCAGTTCTTC. Its protein is CASNLIRGRHNEQFF.

This clonotype was seen many times. The chain joins TRBV3-1 to TRBJ2-5; possible D gene TRBD1, 7 bases. V was clipped by 0 bases and J by 4 bases, with 12 bases between them. The length of the CDR3 is 15 residues. Germline V gives CDR1 LGHDT, CDR2 YNNKEL (reference sequence). The CDR3 DNA follows: TGTGCCAGCAGCCAAGAAGGTCAGGGGGGAGAGACCCAGTACTTC. Translation gives CASSQEGQGGETQYF.

This clonotype came up a few times. The chain employs TRBV5-1 and TRBJ2-2; D perhaps matches TRBD2 (6 bases). CDR1 is SGHRS and CDR2 is YFSETQ in the germline V gene. CDR3 length: 17 residues. Between the trimmed V and J ends, which lost 7 bases and 7 bases, there was a span of 26 bases. CDR3 region: CASQYRGTPFEDGELFF. CDR3 bases: TGCGCCAGCCAGTACCGCGGGACTCCCTTTGAGGACGGGGAGCTGTTTTTT.

This clonotype showed up many times. The rearrangement links TRBV18 to TRBJ1-5; 7 bases match TRBD1. Trimming cost V 3 bases and J 4 bases; bases outside gene matches: 6. The CDR3 sequence is 15 residues long. Per germline, CDR1 KGHSH and CDR2 LQKENI. The CDR3 region has the DNA TGTGCCAGCTCACCGGGACAGAATACAAATCAGCCCCAGCATTTT. Its protein is CASSPGQNTNQPQHF.

At least ten counts were recorded for this clonotype. This chain connects TRBV15 to TRBJ2-1; 14 bases are a match to TRBD2. J gave up 7 bases and V 4 bases, and 3 bases lay outside the gene matches. Germline values: CDR1 LNHNV, CDR2 YYDKDF (reference sequence). The CDR3 totals 15 residues. The CDR3 DNA is TGTGCCACCAGCAAAGGGACTAGCGGGAGTAATGAGCAGTTCTTC. Protein product: CATSKGTSGSNEQFF.

This clonotype showed up many times. The genes are TRBV5-8 and TRBJ2-1; no clear D gene. The V end lost 0 bases, the J end lost 0 bases, and 10 bases lay between the germline ends. Germline-derived CDR1 and CDR2 are SGHTS and YDEGEE. There are 16 residues in the CDR3. Here the CDR3 DNA reads TGTGCCAGCAGCTTGGCCGGGCTGAGCTCCTACAATGAGCAGTTCTTC. This encodes CASSLAGLSSYNEQFF.

This clonotype was picked up many times. The chain employs TRBV7-2 and TRBJ1-4; D possibly corresponds to TRBD1 (6 bases). The V and J ends lost 5 bases and 8 bases respectively, with 24 bases between them. Germline lookup yields CDR1 SGHTA and CDR2 FQGNSA. This CDR3 spans 17 amino acids. The CDR3 reads CASSPRTVGAGLEKLFF. DNA for the CDR3: TGTGCCAGCAGCCCGAGGACAGTCGGAGCCGGTCTCGAAAAACTGTTTTTT. Using reference TRBV7-2 and TRBJ1-4 for the parts outside the CDR3, the full variable domain is GAGVSQSPSNKVTEKGKDVELRCDPISGHTALYWYRQSLGQGLEFLIYFQGNSAPDKSGLPSDRFSAERTGGSVSTLTIQRTQQEDSAVYLCASSPRTVGAGLEKLFFGSGTQLSVL.

This clonotype was detected many times. The J gene is TRBJ2-2, the V gene TRBV28; the D is unclear. The CDR3 loop spans 13 amino acids. Deletions cut 1 base from V and 6 bases from J, with 6 bases between. The V gene's germline CDR1 is MDHEN and CDR2 SYDVKM. This CDR3 is CASSLLDSGELFF. In nucleotides, the CDR3 is TGTGCCAGCAGTTTATTGGATTCCGGGGAGCTGTTTTTT.

Ten or more counts support this clonotype. This chain connects TRBV7-9 to TRBJ2-7; D may be TRBD2 (7 bases). The germline V and J ends were trimmed by 4 bases and 6 bases, with 16 bases remaining between them. The CDR3 runs 14 residues. CDR1 SEHNR and CDR2 FQNEAQ come from the germline V gene (reference sequence). CDR3 residues: CASSWGGPAAEQYF. The CDR3 region has the DNA TGTGCCAGCAGCTGGGGGGGGCCGGCGGCCGAGCAGTACTTC.

To note about this clonotype: A read error is possible here, since a much larger clone lies one base away. This chain joins TRBV12-3 or TRBV12-4 and TRBJ2-5; TRBD2 might be the D (6 bases). This CDR3 spans 13 amino acids. CDR3 loop: CASSSSPGETQHF. In DNA form, the CDR3 reads TGTGCCAGCAGTTCTAGTCCGGGAGAGACCCAGCACTTC.

This clonotype was counted between two and nine times. The chain carries TRBV28 and TRBJ1-2; tentative D call: TRBD1 (5 bases). The CDR3 totals 11 residues. Trimming left V 8 bases short and J 4 bases short, with 8 bases between. Looked up from germline, CDR1 is MDHEN and CDR2 is SYDVKM. This CDR3 is CASQRGYGYTF. The CDR3 bases are TGTGCCAGCCAGAGGGGCTATGGCTACACCTTC.

At least ten counts were recorded for this clonotype. The V gene is TRBV7-9, the J gene TRBJ2-7; tentatively, D is TRBD1 or TRBD2 (5 bases each). The CDR3 covers 16 residues. Germline-derived CDR1 and CDR2 are SEHNR and FQNEAQ (reference sequence). Trimming took off 2 bases at V and 5 bases at J, with 19 bases between the two ends. This CDR3 reads CASSLYLGRERHEQYF. CDR3 DNA sequence: TGTGCCAGCAGCTTATACCTTGGCAGGGAGCGCCACGAGCAGTACTTC.

The CDR3 nucleotides read TGTGCCAGCAGCTTGACTAGCGGGAGAGCCACCGGGGAGCTGTTTTTT. The encoded protein is CASSLTSGRATGELFF. This chain connects TRBV5-6 to TRBJ2-2; 11 bases agree with TRBD2. This CDR3 is 16 amino acids long. V lost 1 base, J lost 4 bases, and 3 bases stayed unmatched. Per germline, CDR1 SGHDT and CDR2 YYEEEE.